This T cell receptor (beta chain) emerged from a study of glioma-infiltrating T cells. Study overall: WHO grade II oligodendrogliomas or astrocytomas, plus non-recurrent WHO grade IV glioblastomas, were sampled. Dexamethasone exposure before glioma surgery was limited to six or fewer days. Sequencing aimed for about 4- to 11-fold coverage of approximately 990,000 peripheral T cells.

General study results and limits: Shared blood CDR3 signature motifs marked patients with low tissue-blood divergence.

On this clonotype itself: The antigen is not known.

The CDR3 is made up of 14 amino acids. J gave up 4 bases and V 5 bases, and 7 bases lay outside the gene matches. Germline CDR1 is LGHNA and CDR2 is YSLEER. TCR alpha and beta CDR3 regions were amplified from RNA using iRepertoire nested multiplex PCR. One entry per CDR3 protein results from TCRdb running MiXCR on the multiplex PCR reads. The table lists about 400,000 distinct CDR3 sequences, 35% to 45% of them singletons. The TCR originated in a human donor with low-grade glioma or glioblastoma, undergoing nonglioma brain surgery, or in good health (not recorded which). The V call is TRBV4-3, the J call TRBJ2-5; 7 bases are shared with TRBD2. Specimen: glioma tissue, nonneoplastic brain tissue, or PBMCs (not recorded which). Written as DNA, the CDR3 is TGCGCCAGCAGCTGGCGGGAGAGCCGAGAGACCCAGTACTTC. Its protein product is CASSWRESRETQYF.